A selection of T cell receptor beta chains follows, all from one sample in a study of T cells in narcolepsy. Only in-frame clones appear in the TCRdb table, and some are missing; sequencing was by immunoSEQ multiplex PCR. The data contain under 35,000 clones, around 86% of them singletons. Sequencing was done on a sample of CD45RA- memory CD4+ T cells from PBMCs. The receptors originated from a human donor with narcolepsy. Each CDR3 is given with its conserved first and last residue. D genes are given only for firm matches. Part of the rows lack a size; the others show once, few, many or a class for expanded clones.

v_gene,d_gene,abundance,j_gene,CDR3nt,CDR3aa
TRBV10-3,NA,few,TRBJ2-3,TGTGCCATCAGTGTCGGCGGGGTGGAAGATACGCAGTATTTT,CAISVGGVEDTQYF
TRBV30,NA,NA,TRBJ1-1,TGTGCCTGGAGCCGCCGGCGAGGGACTGAAGCTTTCTTT,CAWSRRRGTEAFF
TRBV5-1,NA,NA,TRBJ1-5,TGCGCCAGCAGCTTGGTTGGAGAAAATCAGCCCCAGCATTTT,CASSLVGENQPQHF
TRBV18,TRBD1,NA,TRBJ2-7,TGTGCCAGCTCCCCTGGGACAGGGGGATCCTACGAGCAGTACTTC,CASSPGTGGSYEQYF
TRBV12-5,NA,NA,TRBJ1-1,TGTGCTAGTGGCCCAGCAAAACAGTCTGAAGCTTTCTTT,CASGPAKQSEAFF
TRBV5-4,NA,few,TRBJ1-4,TGTGCCAGCAGCCCTACGGGGGATGCAACTAATGAAAAACTGTTTTTT,CASSPTGDATNEKLFF
TRBV5-1,TRBD1,once,TRBJ1-6,TGCGCCAGCAGGGAGGGAGGGGGCAATAATTCACCCCTCCACTTT,CASREGGGNNSPLHF
TRBV6-5,NA,few,TRBJ1-5,TGTGCCAGCAGTCCATTATCAGGGTTCAATCAGCCCCAGCATTTT,CASSPLSGFNQPQHF
TRBV6-6,NA,NA,TRBJ1-1,TGTGCCAGCAGTTACTCAGGGGACAAGCCTGAAGCTTTCTTT,CASSYSGDKPEAFF
TRBV5-6,TRBD1,once,TRBJ1-2,TGTGCCAGCAGCTTGAACAGGGGCTATGGCTACACCTTC,CASSLNRGYGYTF
TRBV27,NA,NA,TRBJ1-1,TGTGCCAGCCAGAGGTGGGGAGTCGGTGAAGCTTTCTTT,CASQRWGVGEAFF
TRBV7-2,NA,NA,TRBJ2-7,TGTGCCAGCAGCTTTTCCCGGGCCTACGAGCAGTACTTC,CASSFSRAYEQYF
TRBV18,NA,NA,TRBJ2-6,TGTGCCAGCTCACCAGGGGCTGGGGCCAACGTCCTGACTTTC,CASSPGAGANVLTF
TRBV6-4,NA,NA,TRBJ1-2,TGTGCCAGCAGTGACTCCGCAGGGAACTATGGCTACACCTTC,CASSDSAGNYGYTF
TRBV6-6,NA,NA,TRBJ1-5,TGTGCCAGCAGTCTCCGACCCCAAAGCAATCAGCCCCAGCATTTT,CASSLRPQSNQPQHF
TRBV18,TRBD1,NA,TRBJ1-5,TGTGCCAGCTCACCTCCGTGGACAGGGGAGAACGGCAATCAGCCCCAGCATTTT,CASSPPWTGENGNQPQHF
TRBV6-6,NA,NA,TRBJ2-2,TGTGCCAGCAGTTACCCGGCAGGACCGAACACCGGGGAGCTGTTTTTT,CASSYPAGPNTGELFF
TRBV7-9,NA,NA,TRBJ2-3,TGTGCCAGCAGCTCAGCGGGCACAGATACGCAGTATTTT,CASSSAGTDTQYF
TRBV18,NA,few,TRBJ1-1,TGTGCCAGCTCACAGGGAGCGAACACTGAAGCTTTCTTT,CASSQGANTEAFF
TRBV7-2,NA,NA,TRBJ2-7,TGTGCCAGCAGCCCGCATCACAGGGACGAGCAGTACTTC,CASSPHHRDEQYF
TRBV18,TRBD2,NA,TRBJ2-3,TGTGCCAGCTCACCACTTGCTAGCGGGGGCACAGATACGCAGTATTTT,CASSPLASGGTDTQYF
TRBV6-1,NA,NA,TRBJ2-7,TGTGCCAGCAGTTACGACTACGAGCAGTACTTC,CASSYDYEQYF
TRBV6-6,NA,NA,TRBJ1-1,TGTGCCAGCAGTTACTCGGACGGGGGGCTAGAAGCTTTCTTT,CASSYSDGGLEAFF
TRBV6-6,NA,few,TRBJ2-7,TGTGCCAGCAGCCAAGACGGCTACGAGCAGTACTTC,CASSQDGYEQYF
TRBV9,NA,NA,TRBJ1-4,TGTGCCAGCAGCGTAGCTGGGGCTACTAATGAAAAACTGTTTTTT,CASSVAGATNEKLFF
TRBV29-1,NA,NA,TRBJ1-4,TGCAGCGTTGAGGGCGGTGCAGATGAAAAACTGTTTTTT,CSVEGGADEKLFF